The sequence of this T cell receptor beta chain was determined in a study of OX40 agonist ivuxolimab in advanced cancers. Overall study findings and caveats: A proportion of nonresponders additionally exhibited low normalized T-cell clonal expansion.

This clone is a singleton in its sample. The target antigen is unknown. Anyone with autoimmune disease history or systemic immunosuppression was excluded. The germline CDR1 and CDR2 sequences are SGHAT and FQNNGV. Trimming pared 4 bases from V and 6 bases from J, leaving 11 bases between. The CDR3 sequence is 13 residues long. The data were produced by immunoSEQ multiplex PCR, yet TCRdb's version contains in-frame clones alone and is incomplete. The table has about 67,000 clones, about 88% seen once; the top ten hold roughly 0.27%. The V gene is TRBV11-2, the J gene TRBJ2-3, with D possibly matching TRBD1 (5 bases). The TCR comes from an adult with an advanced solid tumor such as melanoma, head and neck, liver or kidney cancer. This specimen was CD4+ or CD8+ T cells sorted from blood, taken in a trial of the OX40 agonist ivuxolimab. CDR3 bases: TGTGCCAGCAGCTCAGGGTTCGCTGATACGCAGTATTTT. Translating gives CASSSGFADTQYF.